Listed below are T cell receptor beta chains from one sample, sequenced in a study of long-term antiretroviral therapy in people with HIV. TCRdb's copy holds only in-frame clones and misses some; the assay was immunoSEQ multiplex PCR. This table has approximately 30,000 clones, around four fifths appearing once. Sample: unsorted PBMCs, taken 0.8 years before starting antiretroviral therapy. The receptors were sampled from a man between 18 and 29 years old with HIV. Both conserved end residues are part of each CDR3. The D gene is left open where the match is weak. Size values are once, few and many counts, or a class for expanded clones, and some rows have none.

d_gene,v_gene,j_gene,abundance,CDR3aa,CDR3nt
TRBD1,TRBV4-3,TRBJ2-6,-,CASSQEQGSGANVLTF,TGCGCCAGCAGCCAAGAACAGGGGTCCGGGGCCAACGTCCTGACTTTC
TRBD1,TRBV7-8,TRBJ1-1,-,CASSWTGGSTEAFF,TGTGCCAGCAGCTGGACAGGGGGCAGCACTGAAGCTTTCTTT
-,TRBV19,TRBJ2-1,-,CASGLRSNNEQFF,TGTGCCAGTGGCTTGCGGTCGAACAATGAGCAGTTCTTC
-,TRBV5-1,TRBJ1-2,-,CASSLEPSSIKGYTF,TGCGCCAGCAGCTTGGAACCTTCTTCAATCAAAGGCTACACCTTC
-,TRBV6-1,TRBJ2-7,-,CASSERGVYEQYF,TGTGCCAGCAGTGAAAGGGGGGTTTACGAGCAGTACTTC
-,TRBV7-2,TRBJ2-7,few,CASSFLGASRENYEQYF,TGTGCCAGCAGCTTCCTGGGAGCCTCCCGGGAAAACTACGAGCAGTACTTC
-,TRBV10-2,TRBJ2-2,-,CASSDKGETGELFF,TGCGCCAGCAGTGATAAGGGGGAGACCGGGGAGCTGTTTTTT
-,TRBV5-4,TRBJ2-7,-,CASSFGGMSSYEQYF,TGTGCCAGCAGCTTTGGCGGGATGAGCTCCTACGAGCAGTACTTC
-,TRBV29-1,TRBJ2-1,-,CSVEGPRGRQILRQFF,TGCAGCGTTGAAGGACCGCGGGGACGCCAAATATTGAGGCAGTTCTTC
-,TRBV19,TRBJ2-1,-,CASSITSYNEQFF,TGTGCCAGTAGTATTACCTCCTACAATGAGCAGTTCTTC
TRBD1,TRBV30,TRBJ1-4,-,CAWSPPWDRYNEKLFF,TGTGCCTGGAGTCCACCCTGGGACAGGTACAATGAAAAACTGTTTTTT
TRBD1,TRBV7-2,TRBJ2-3,-,CASSLGPPGTGGADTQYF,TGTGCCAGCAGCTTAGGACCACCTGGGACAGGGGGAGCAGATACGCAGTATTTT
TRBD1,TRBV5-4,TRBJ2-1,-,CASMTGTGSYNEQFF,TGTGCCAGCATGACCGGGACAGGATCCTACAATGAGCAGTTCTTC
TRBD1,TRBV7-2,TRBJ1-5,few,CASTQTGVPWPQHF,TGTGCCAGCACCCAAACAGGGGTCCCGTGGCCCCAGCATTTT
-,TRBV28,TRBJ2-7,-,CASSLEGWRWHREQYF,TGTGCCAGCAGTTTAGAGGGTTGGCGGTGGCATCGAGAGCAGTACTTC
TRBD1,TRBV27,TRBJ1-2,-,CASGLSGGANYGYTF,TGTGCCAGCGGCCTTTCAGGGGGCGCGAACTATGGCTACACCTTC
-,TRBV6-6,TRBJ2-1,-,CASRVTGMGNEQFF,TGTGCCAGCAGGGTCACAGGGATGGGCAATGAGCAGTTCTTC
-,TRBV19,TRBJ1-1,-,CASSIAVTTEAFF,TGTGCCAGTAGTATCGCAGTTACCACTGAAGCTTTCTTT
TRBD1,TRBV27,TRBJ2-7,-,CASSSIQGLAYEQYF,TGTGCCAGCAGTTCCATACAGGGGCTCGCCTACGAGCAGTACTTC
-,TRBV18,TRBJ1-4,once,CASSLLTPRVTEKLFF,TGTGCCAGCTCACTCCTGACCCCGAGGGTGACTGAAAAACTGTTTTTT
-,TRBV7-9,TRBJ1-1,-,CASRLASSEAFF,TGTGCCAGCAGACTAGCCAGCTCTGAGGCTTTCTTT
TRBD1,TRBV18,TRBJ1-2,-,CASSPDRGVDYGYTF,TGTGCCAGCTCACCAGACAGGGGGGTTGACTATGGCTACACCTTC
-,TRBV18,TRBJ2-1,-,CASSSNLEQFF,TGTGCCAGCTCATCCAACTTGGAGCAGTTCTTC
-,TRBV6-1,TRBJ2-6,few,CASSAGIDGANVLTF,TGTGCCAGCAGCGCAGGGATTGATGGGGCCAACGTCCTGACTTTC
-,TRBV30,TRBJ1-3,medium-sized,CAWRGSGNTIYF,TGTGCCTGGAGAGGATCTGGAAACACCATATATTTT